Listed here is a single T cell receptor beta chain. The data belong to a study of blood T cell repertoires in COVID-19. Study information: Both acute and convalescent COVID-19 samples were obtained from the United States, Italy and Spain. From T cells, B-cell-depleted T cells, or PBMCs came the material, which was cDNA or gDNA.

Only in-frame clones appear in the TCRdb table, and some are missing; sequencing was by immunoSEQ multiplex PCR. The data contain roughly 340,000 clones, about 90% of them singletons. The CDR3 has 16 residues. In germline, CDR1 is WNHNN, CDR2 SYGVQD (reference sequence). V lost 0 bases to trimming and J lost 11 bases; unmatched junction nucleotides: 14. The sequencing input was peripheral blood. The origin of this receptor is a woman aged 45-60 years with COVID-19, enrolled during active disease. This rearrangement joins TRBV10-1 to TRBJ2-3; 7 bases agree with TRBD1. The CDR3, as DNA: TGCGCCAGCAGTGAGTCGACAGGGAGCACTTTCTCAAGGCAGTATTTT. Translating gives CASSESTGSTFSRQYF.